This is a list of T cell receptor beta chains from one sample in a study of cytomegalovirus exposure and HLA in healthy donors. Profiled with immunoSEQ multiplex PCR; TCRdb holds only in-frame clones, not every one. The table has roughly 98,000 clones, roughly 70% seen once. The sample was PBMCs. All receptors derive from a middle-aged man in good health and CMV-seronegative. Both conserved end residues are part of each CDR3. The order of the fields is D gene, clone size, J gene, V gene, CDR3 DNA, CDR3 protein. A D gene is named only where the DNA matches it firmly. Where a row states a size, it is once, few, many or the class of an expanded clone; other rows omit it.

TRBD2 NA TRBJ2-3 TRBV10-1 TGCGCCAGCAGCCGCGGACTAGCGGGATTGGAGGGCACAGATACGCAGTATTTT CASSRGLAGLEGTDTQYF
NA NA TRBJ2-3 TRBV29-1 TGCAGCGTTGAAGATTGGGGGACTAGCACAGATACGCAGTATTTT CSVEDWGTSTDTQYF
TRBD1 once TRBJ1-5 TRBV28 TGTGCCAGCAGCTTCGACAGGGGAACTCAGCCCCAGCATTTT CASSFDRGTQPQHF
NA NA TRBJ2-7 TRBV9 TGTGCCAGCAGCGTAAAGGAGGATAGCTACGAGCAGTACTTC CASSVKEDSYEQYF
NA NA TRBJ1-5 TRBV6-6 TGTGCCGGACACGACGCTACAGGGAGCAATCAGCCCCAGCATTTT CAGHDATGSNQPQHF
NA few TRBJ2-4 TRBV19 TGTGCCAGTAGTAGCAAGGCGGGTGGCGCGGCCAAAAACATTCAGTACTTC CASSSKAGGAAKNIQYF
NA few TRBJ1-3 TRBV6-5 TGTGCCAGCAAGACGACAGTCTCTGGAAACACCATATATTTT CASKTTVSGNTIYF
NA NA TRBJ1-2 TRBV5-6 TGTGCCAGCAGCTCGGCCCGAGGCCTATATGGCTACACCTTC CASSSARGLYGYTF
NA NA TRBJ2-1 TRBV15 TGTGCCACCAGCAACCGGGACAAGATCAATGAGCAGTTCTTC CATSNRDKINEQFF
TRBD1 NA TRBJ1-1 TRBV28 TGTGCCAGCAGTTTGGCCGGACAGGGGAACACTGAAGCTTTCTTT CASSLAGQGNTEAFF
NA few TRBJ1-2 TRBV19 TGTGCCAGTAGTATCCCATGGCAGGACTATGGCTACACCTTC CASSIPWQDYGYTF
NA NA TRBJ1-6 TRBV27 TGTGCCCGGCGGACAGTTAATTCACCCCTCCACTTT CARRTVNSPLHF
TRBD2 few TRBJ2-5 TRBV19 TGTGCCAGTAGTCCAGGGACTAGCGGGACGGAGACCCAGTACTTC CASSPGTSGTETQYF
TRBD2 once TRBJ2-3 TRBV19 TGTGCCAGTGCAAAGACTAGCGGGGGGTTACATACGCAGTATTTT CASAKTSGGLHTQYF
TRBD1 NA TRBJ2-5 TRBV28 TGTGCCAGCAGTTCCCCTCCGACAGGGCGAGAGACCCAGTACTTC CASSSPPTGRETQYF
TRBD1 few TRBJ1-5 TRBV19 TGTGCCAGTACCGGACAGGGGCCGTATCAGCCCCAGCATTTT CASTGQGPYQPQHF
NA NA TRBJ2-2 TRBV6-5 TGTGCCAGCAGTTACGCACCCGGTACCGGGGAGCTGTTTTTT CASSYAPGTGELFF
TRBD1 NA TRBJ1-2 TRBV18 TGTGCCAGCTCAGAAAGGGGGCGCGACTATGGCTACACCTTC CASSERGRDYGYTF
TRBD1 NA TRBJ2-7 TRBV28 TGTGCCAGCAGTTTATGGGACAGGGGGACAGCCTACGAGCAGTACTTC CASSLWDRGTAYEQYF
NA NA TRBJ2-6 TRBV19 TGTGCCAGCAATACAGGGTCTGGGGCCAACGTCCTGACTTTC CASNTGSGANVLTF
NA NA TRBJ2-7 TRBV11-2 TGTGCCAGCAGCTTAGCCAGGGTCTTTGGCGAGCAGTACTTC CASSLARVFGEQYF
TRBD1 NA TRBJ2-1 TRBV5-4 TGTGCCAGCAGCTTGGAAAGGGGGCGGGCCTACAATGAGCAGTTCTTC CASSLERGRAYNEQFF
TRBD2 few TRBJ2-3 TRBV27 TGTGCCAGCAGTTTACGGGCTAGCGGATATATAAATACGCAGTATTTT CASSLRASGYINTQYF
NA NA TRBJ2-7 TRBV11-2 TGTGCCAGCAGCCAGACAGACTACGAGCAGTACTTC CASSQTDYEQYF
TRBD2 NA TRBJ2-3 TRBV28 TGTGCCAGCAACCTTCTGAGACCGGGACTAGCGGGGGAACAACTAAACACAGATACGCAGTATTTT CASNLLRPGLAGEQLNTDTQYF
TRBD2 NA TRBJ2-7 TRBV29-1 TGCAGCGTTAAGCGGGAGGGTTACGAGCAGTACTTC CSVKREGYEQYF
NA NA TRBJ1-4 TRBV7-8 TGTGCCAGCAGCCCCTATGGGGGCAATGAAAAACTGTTTTTT CASSPYGGNEKLFF
TRBD2 NA TRBJ2-3 TRBV19 TGTGCCAGTAGTCCTCGCGCGGGACTAGCGGGAGGAGATACGCAGTATTTT CASSPRAGLAGGDTQYF
NA NA TRBJ2-7 TRBV6-1 TGTGCCAGCAGTATGGAGGGGAGCTCCTACGAGCAGTACTTC CASSMEGSSYEQYF
NA NA TRBJ2-1 TRBV9 TGTGCCAGCAGCCCAAGTCTTCAGGCAAACAATGAGCAGTTCTTC CASSPSLQANNEQFF